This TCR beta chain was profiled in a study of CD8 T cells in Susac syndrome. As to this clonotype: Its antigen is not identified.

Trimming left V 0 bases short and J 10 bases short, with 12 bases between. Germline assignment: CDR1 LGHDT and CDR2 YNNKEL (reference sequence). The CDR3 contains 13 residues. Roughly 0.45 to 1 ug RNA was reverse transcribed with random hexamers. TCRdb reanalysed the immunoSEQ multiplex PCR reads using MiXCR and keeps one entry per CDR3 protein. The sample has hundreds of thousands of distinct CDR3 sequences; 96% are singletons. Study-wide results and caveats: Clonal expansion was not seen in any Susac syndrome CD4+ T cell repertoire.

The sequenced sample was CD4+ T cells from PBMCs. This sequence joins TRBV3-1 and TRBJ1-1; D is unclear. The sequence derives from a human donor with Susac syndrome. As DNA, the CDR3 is TGTGCCAGCAGCCAAGAAGGCCCGGTAGGAGCTTTCTTT. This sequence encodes CASSQEGPVGAFF.